This TCR beta chain was found in a study of T cell changes during pregnancy in multiple sclerosis. Germline V gene data show CDR1 as SQVTM and CDR2 as ANQGSEA. The junction had 8 bases not matched to a gene; V was cut back by 7 bases and J by 1 base. The CDR3 has 14 residues. The method was immunoSEQ multiplex PCR; TCRdb's version includes in-frame clones alone and lacks a portion of them. The data show 66,000 or so clones, 91% seen once. This clonotype originated in a female donor with multiple sclerosis, enrolled in a pregnancy study. The chain employs TRBV29-1 and TRBJ2-5; 8 positions agree with TRBD2. The material was CD8+ T cells from peripheral blood mononuclear cells, obtained before pregnancy. CDR3 DNA sequence: TGCAGCGCTGACGGGGGGACTAGCCAAGAGACCCAGTACTTC. It yields the protein CSADGGTSQETQYF.